These T cell receptor beta chains were read from a single sample in a study of identifying expanded T cells in peripheral blood. TCRdb's table, derived via immunoSEQ multiplex PCR, lists solely in-frame clones and lacks some. This sample has 70,000 to 95,000 clones, with roughly 90% found just once. The sample consisted of blood. Receptors originate from a person aged 18 to 69 in good health. The CDR3 runs from the conserved cysteine through the conserved F or W. D genes are given only for firm matches. Clone sizes are given selectively: once, few, many, or a class where the clone is expanded.

>TRBV7-2|-|-|TRBJ2-1
CASSLERSEYNEQFF
TGTGCCAGCAGCTTAGAGAGGTCAGAATACAATGAGCAGTTCTTC
>TRBV4-1|TRBD1|-|TRBJ1-4
CASSQNNRGEDEKLFF
TGCGCCAGCAGCCAAAATAACAGGGGTGAGGATGAAAAACTGTTTTTT
>TRBV28|-|few|TRBJ1-5
CASSRGDQPQHF
TGTGCCAGCAGTAGGGGGGATCAGCCCCAGCATTTT
>TRBV5-1|-|-|TRBJ2-7
CASSTSGTSYEQYF
TGCGCCAGCAGCACGTCCGGGACATCCTACGAGCAGTACTTC
>TRBV7-9|-|-|TRBJ2-7
CASRAVGAEQYF
TGTGCCAGCAGGGCGGTGGGGGCCGAGCAGTACTTC
>TRBV7-2|-|-|TRBJ1-1
CASSVNTEAFF
TGTGCCAGCAGCGTTAACACTGAAGCTTTCTTT
>TRBV28|-|-|TRBJ2-1
CASSRYNEQFF
TGTGCCAGCAGCCGCTACAATGAGCAGTTCTTC
>TRBV5-4|-|-|TRBJ2-7
CASSFNEQYF
TGTGCCAGCAGCTTCAACGAGCAGTACTTC
>TRBV4-2|TRBD2|-|TRBJ2-7
CASSPSGGLPYEQYF
TGTGCCAGCAGCCCCAGCGGGGGGCTTCCCTACGAGCAGTACTTC
>TRBV7-3|-|-|TRBJ2-3
CATARGPTDTQYF
TGTGCCACCGCTAGGGGCCCAACAGATACGCAGTATTTT
>TRBV18|-|-|TRBJ1-1
CASSLLPGNMNTEAFF
TGTGCCAGCTCACTCCTTCCAGGGAACATGAACACTGAAGCTTTCTTT
>TRBV27|-|-|TRBJ1-3
CASSPRGFNTIYF
TGTGCCAGCAGTCCTAGGGGTTTCAACACCATATATTTT
>TRBV7-6|TRBD1|-|TRBJ2-5
CASSLEAGGRQTQYF
TGTGCCAGCAGCTTAGAAGCAGGGGGCAGGCAGACCCAGTACTTC
>TRBV5-5|-|-|TRBJ1-1
CASSVSANTEAFF
TGTGCCAGCAGCGTTTCAGCGAACACTGAAGCTTTCTTT
>TRBV4-2|-|-|TRBJ2-7
CASSQDQTASYEQYF
TGTGCCAGCAGCCAAGATCAGACAGCCTCCTACGAGCAGTACTTC
>TRBV5-4|-|-|TRBJ2-3
CASSLAQGRDTQYF
TGTGCCAGCAGCTTGGCACAGGGTAGGGATACGCAGTATTTT
>TRBV4-2|-|-|TRBJ1-2
CASSQGLFSSLGYTF
TGTGCCAGCAGCCAGGGACTTTTTAGCTCGCTTGGCTACACCTTC
>TRBV6-4|TRBD1|once|TRBJ2-2
CASAPGQGPNTGELFF
TGTGCCAGCGCCCCAGGACAGGGACCGAACACCGGGGAGCTGTTTTTT
>TRBV6-1|-|-|TRBJ1-5
CASSESFGTAGHF
TGTGCCAGCAGTGAATCCTTTGGTACTGCCGGGCATTTT
>TRBV7-9|TRBD1|-|TRBJ2-2
CASSFGGRGTGELFF
TGTGCCAGCAGCTTTGGGGGCAGGGGGACCGGGGAGCTGTTTTTT
>TRBV19|-|-|TRBJ1-3
CASSMAADAGNTIYF
TGTGCCAGTAGTATGGCGGCAGACGCTGGAAACACCATATATTTT
>TRBV5-1|TRBD1|once|TRBJ2-7
CASSLDGTGRREQYF
TGCGCCAGCAGCTTGGATGGGACAGGGAGACGCGAGCAGTACTTC
>TRBV5-4|-|-|TRBJ2-5
CASSPPGGGRETQYF
TGTGCCAGCAGCCCCCCTGGTGGAGGACGGGAGACCCAGTACTTC
>TRBV15|-|-|TRBJ2-2
CATSRERGGELFF
TGTGCCACCAGCAGAGAGCGGGGCGGGGAGCTGTTTTTT
>TRBV11-2|-|-|TRBJ2-2
CASSLVANTGELFF
TGTGCCAGCAGCTTAGTCGCGAACACCGGGGAGCTGTTTTTT
>TRBV10-2|-|-|TRBJ2-3
CASSEQATRTDTQYF
TGCGCCAGCAGTGAGCAAGCGACTCGCACAGATACGCAGTATTTT
>TRBV15|-|-|TRBJ2-3
CATSTGGLSTDTQYF
TGTGCCACCAGCACTGGCGGCCTTAGCACAGATACGCAGTATTTT
>TRBV28|TRBD1|-|TRBJ1-3
CASATGGRNTIYF
TGTGCCAGCGCAACAGGGGGCCGAAACACCATATATTTT
>TRBV7-2|-|-|TRBJ1-2
CASSSRRDGRQGGYTF
TGTGCCAGCAGCTCTCGCAGGGACGGAAGGCAAGGGGGCTACACCTTC
>TRBV6-1|-|-|TRBJ2-7
CASSVTTGPYEQYF
TGTGCCAGCAGTGTAACAACAGGGCCCTACGAGCAGTACTTC
>TRBV9|-|-|TRBJ2-1
CASSVAGIQGNEQFF
TGTGCCAGCAGCGTAGCGGGGATACAGGGCAATGAGCAGTTCTTC
>TRBV2|TRBD1|-|TRBJ1-5
CASSETLVRGAPQHF
TGTGCCAGCAGTGAAACTCTGGTCAGGGGGGCGCCCCAGCATTTT
>TRBV6-1|-|-|TRBJ1-2
CASRRDIRGYTF
TGTGCCAGCAGGCGGGACATTCGAGGCTACACCTTC
>TRBV6-5|-|-|TRBJ2-1
CASTRAAESYNEQFF
TGTGCCAGCACACGGGCAGCCGAGTCCTACAATGAGCAGTTCTTC
>TRBV6-5|-|-|TRBJ2-7
CASARTGAYEQYF
TGTGCCAGCGCCCGGACTGGTGCCTACGAGCAGTACTTC
>TRBV5-1|-|-|TRBJ2-7
CASSSGSYEQYF
TGCGCCAGCAGCTCAGGGTCCTACGAGCAGTACTTC
>TRBV15|TRBD1|once|TRBJ2-7
CATSTPGTGGREQYF
TGTGCCACCAGCACCCCCGGGACAGGGGGGCGCGAGCAGTACTTC
>TRBV19|-|-|TRBJ2-7
CASSIGDVHEQYF
TGTGCCAGTAGTATAGGAGATGTCCACGAGCAGTACTTC
>TRBV30|TRBD1|-|TRBJ2-2
CAWVAQGADTGELFF
TGTGCCTGGGTTGCTCAGGGGGCTGACACCGGGGAGCTGTTTTTT
>TRBV21-1|-|-|TRBJ2-4
CASSEGSGPAKNIQYF
TGTGCCAGCAGCGAAGGGAGTGGACCTGCCAAAAACATTCAGTACTTC
>TRBV29-1|-|-|TRBJ2-5
CSVERLSQETQYF
TGCAGCGTTGAAAGGTTATCGCAAGAGACCCAGTACTTC